The 26 T cell receptor beta chains given below trace back to one sample, sequenced in a study of patients and donors after allogeneic stem cell transplantation. Each CDR3 protein is one row after TCRdb ran MiXCR on the RT-PCR reads. Among 400,000 to 450,000 distinct CDR3 sequences listed, 15% to 20% were seen once. Sequenced: blood, either unsorted or a sorted T cell fraction (not recorded which). The receptor source for this set is a human donor who was either an allogeneic HSCT recipient or a stem cell or donor lymphocyte infusion donor (not recorded which). It is not recorded whose cells these are; they may come from a transplant donor.

The chain links TRBV21-1 to TRBJ2-7; TRBD1 is the table's D call and was not checked against the DNA. TRBV21-1 constitutes a pseudogene. The CDR3 is made up of 15 amino acids. CDR3 protein: CASSKRDRVYHEQYF. CDR3 sequence (DNA): TGTGCCAGCAGCAAACGGGACAGGGTGTACCACGAGCAGTACTTC.

This clonotype was detected a few times. The CDR3 coding sequence is TGCGCCAGCAGCCAAGTCGAAGGGTACAATGAGCAGTTCTTC. Translated, it gives CASSQVEGYNEQFF. This chain links TRBV4-3 with TRBJ2-1; D unclear. The CDR3 spans 14 residues. Germline assignment: CDR1 LGHNA and CDR2 YSLEER. V lost 1 base and J lost 4, with 8 bases in between.

This clonotype was picked up many times. The chain recombines TRBV12-3 or TRBV12-4 with TRBJ2-3; no clear D gene. This CDR3 region has 12 residues. Trimming stripped 2 bases from V and 6 bases from J, with 6 bases between. Written as DNA, the CDR3 is TGTGCCAGCAGTTTAACTGTGGATACGCAGTATTTT. Protein sequence: CASSLTVDTQYF.

There are many counts of this clonotype. This chain's CDR3 is CASSFAGTSGSNEQFF. The CDR3 DNA reads TGTGCCAGCAGCTTCGCGGGGACTAGCGGGAGCAATGAGCAGTTCTTC. V is TRBV7-9 and J is TRBJ2-1; 14 nucleotides align to TRBD2. V gave up 3 bases and J gave up 6 bases; unmatched junction bases: 4. The CDR3 runs to 16 residues. Per the germline V gene, CDR1 is SEHNR and CDR2 is FQNEAQ (reference sequence).

This clonotype showed up just a few times. V usage is TRBV20-1 and J usage is TRBJ1-3, with D possibly matching TRBD1 (5 bases). V was clipped by 3 bases and J by 4 bases, with 10 bases between them. CDR1 and CDR2 (germline): DFQATT, SNEGSKA (reference sequence). This CDR3 spans 13 amino acids. DNA for the CDR3: TGCAGTGCTAGGACCCCAGGGGGAAACACCATATATTTT. Translated: CSARTPGGNTIYF.

This clonotype occurred many times. The rearrangement joins TRBV3-1 to TRBJ1-1; a possible D gene is TRBD1 (6 bases). The V end was cut by 0 bases, the J end by 0 bases, with 8 bases between. The CDR3 totals 15 residues. CDR1 and CDR2 (germline): LGHDT, YNNKEL (reference sequence). The CDR3 is CASSQDHRVNTEAFF. CDR3 bases: TGTGCCAGCAGCCAAGACCACAGGGTGAACACTGAAGCTTTCTTT.

This clonotype was counted at least ten times. The chain links TRBV12-3 or TRBV12-4 to TRBJ1-2; D gene uncertain. The CDR3 totals 13 residues. V gave up 4 bases and J gave up 1 base, with 7 bases separating them. This CDR3 reads CASSSLNNYGYTF. CDR3 coding DNA: TGTGCCAGCAGTTCTCTTAATAACTATGGCTACACCTTC.

This clonotype was detected many times. This chain joins TRBV18 and TRBJ1-1; D is unresolved. Germline loops: CDR1 KGHSH, CDR2 LQKENI. V lost 8 bases, J lost 1 base, and 11 bases lay in between. CDR3 length equals 13 residues. CDR3 nucleotides: TGTGCCAGCAGTCCCCCGGGGAACACTGAAGCTTTCTTT. Amino acids: CASSPPGNTEAFF.

The J gene is TRBJ2-3, the V gene TRBV4-3; 9 nucleotides agree with TRBD1. The CDR3 has 15 residues. The germline V gene encodes CDR1 LGHNA and CDR2 YSLEER. V lost 0 bases to trimming and J lost 3 bases; unmatched junction nucleotides: 1. The CDR3 region has the DNA TGCGCCAGCAGCCAAGAAGGGACAGGGACAGATACGCAGTATTTT. This sequence encodes CASSQEGTGTDTQYF.

The chain employs TRBV18 and TRBJ2-3; 7 bases map to TRBD1. The length of the CDR3 is 12 residues. V shed 1 base, J shed 11 bases, and the junction held 3 bases outside the gene matches. The V gene's germline CDR1 is KGHSH and CDR2 LQKENI. The CDR3: CASSPQGAGQYF. CDR3 in DNA: TGTGCCAGCTCACCACAGGGGGCTGGGCAGTATTTT. The full variable domain, in which reference TRBV18 and TRBJ2-3 provide the parts outside the CDR3, is NAGVMQNPRHLVRRRGQEARLRCSPMKGHSHVYWYRQLPEEGLKFMVYLQKENIIDESGMPKERFSAEFPKEGPSILRIQQVVRGDSAAYFCASSPQGAGQYFGPGTRLTVL.

The chain combines TRBV3-1 with TRBJ2-5; no definite D call. Germline loops: CDR1 LGHDT, CDR2 YNNKEL (reference sequence). The CDR3 sequence is 12 residues long. V was cut by 4 bases and J by 7 bases, with 10 bases left in between. The DNA of the CDR3 is TGTGCCAGCAGCCTCGAAGGTGCGACCCAGTACTTC. It codes for CASSLEGATQYF.

This clonotype was seen only a few times. J is TRBJ2-7 and V is TRBV4-1; the D gene is possibly TRBD2 (5 bases). V lost 4 bases to trimming and J lost 0 bases, with 10 bases between them. The length of the CDR3 is 14 residues. Germline values: CDR1 MGHRA, CDR2 YSYEKL. The CDR3 loop is CASSRGWDSYEQYF. As DNA, the CDR3 is TGCGCCAGCAGCCGCGGGTGGGACTCCTACGAGCAGTACTTC.

The chain couples TRBV27 to TRBJ2-7, with D possibly being TRBD2 (7 bases). This CDR3 is built from 13 residues. The V end lost 4 bases, the J end lost 3 bases, and 10 bases lay between the germline ends. Germline V gives CDR1 MNHEY, CDR2 SMNVEV (reference sequence). CDR3 sequence: CASSWEGGYEQYF. The CDR3, as DNA: TGTGCCAGCAGTTGGGAGGGGGGCTACGAGCAGTACTTC.

This clonotype has more than one count but fewer than ten. The chain employs TRBV3-1 and TRBJ1-5, with D perhaps matching TRBD1 (5 bases). CDR3 length equals 15 residues. V was clipped by 1 base and J by 6 bases, with 13 bases between them. Germline V lookup: CDR1 LGHDT, CDR2 YNNKEL (reference sequence). The CDR3 bases are TGTGCCAGCAGCCAAGGGGACGCCCTAACTCAGCCCCAGCATTTT. Translated, it gives CASSQGDALTQPQHF.

This clonotype appeared a few times. The chain recombines TRBV6-1 with TRBJ1-1, with TRBD1 as a possible D gene (6 bases). CDR3 size: 14 residues. Germline V CDR1 and CDR2: MNHNS, SASEGT. Trimming stripped 5 bases from V and 3 bases from J, with 13 bases between. The CDR3 here is CASSPQGKDTEAFF. CDR3 in DNA: TGTGCCAGCAGTCCACAGGGTAAGGACACTGAAGCTTTCTTT.

This clonotype has just a few counts. The chain carries TRBV2 and TRBJ2-7, with D perhaps TRBD2 (6 bases). Germline loops: CDR1 SNHLY, CDR2 FYNNEI. The V gene lost 6 bases and the J gene lost 3 bases, with 18 bases spanning the gap. CDR3 length: 15 residues. CDR3 in DNA: TGTGCCAGCAGGAAGTGGGGGGACGGTTTCTACGAGCAGTACTTC. This codes for CASRKWGDGFYEQYF.

V gene TRBV15 combines with J gene TRBJ2-2, with 10 bases aligning to TRBD1. The CDR3 is 16 residues long. Germline lookup yields CDR1 LNHNV and CDR2 YYDKDF (reference sequence). Trimming at V came to 6 bases and at J to 1 base, leaving 5 bases not matched to a gene. The DNA for the CDR3 is TGTGCCACCAGAAGACGGACAGGGGGGAACACCGGGGAGCTGTTTTTT. Its protein product is CATRRRTGGNTGELFF.

This clonotype was picked up many times. The rearrangement joins TRBV20-1 to TRBJ2-3, with TRBD2 matching over 10 bases. This CDR3 contains 14 residues. The J segment lost 3 bases and the V segment lost 4 bases, leaving 4 bases of the junction unmatched. CDR1 DFQATT and CDR2 SNEGSKA come from the germline V gene (reference sequence). The CDR3 region is CSANLAGVTDTQYF. The CDR3 DNA sequence: TGCAGTGCTAACCTAGCGGGGGTGACAGATACGCAGTATTTT.

The chain recombines TRBV24-1 with TRBJ2-1; tentative D call: TRBD1 (6 bases). Deletions cut 5 bases from V and 4 bases from J, with 11 bases between. CDR1 is KGHDR and CDR2 is SFDVKD in the germline V gene. This CDR3 has 14 residues. The CDR3 DNA sequence: TGTGCCACCAGTGGAAGGGACACTTACAATGAGCAGTTCTTC. Translating gives CATSGRDTYNEQFF.

The CDR3 bases are TGTGCTGTGGGCGGGGCTCCCTACGAGCAGTACTTC. Its protein product is CAVGGAPYEQYF. The rearrangement uses TRBV10-3 and TRBJ2-7, with TRBD2 as a possible D gene (6 bases). CDR3 length: 12 amino acids. Germline lookup yields CDR1 ENHRY and CDR2 SYGVKD.

This clonotype was picked up many times. The J gene is TRBJ1-1, the V gene TRBV3-1; D uncertain. The germline V gene encodes CDR1 LGHDT and CDR2 YNNKEL (reference sequence). The V and J ends lost 3 bases and 5 bases respectively, with 13 bases between them. The CDR3 extends over 14 amino acids. CDR3 protein: CASSHGNGRTEAFF. CDR3 nucleotide sequence: TGTGCCAGCAGCCATGGCAACGGTAGGACTGAAGCTTTCTTT.

For this clonotype: A much larger clone differs from this one at a single base, so this may be a read error. CDR3 nucleotides: TGCGCCAGCAGCCTTTCGGCGACCCAAGAGACCCAGTACTTC. Encoded protein: CASSLSATQETQYF. V gene TRBV5-1 combines with J gene TRBJ2-5, with D uncertain. The V and J ends lost 4 bases and 1 base respectively, with 11 bases between them. The CDR3 runs to 14 residues. Germline-derived CDR1 and CDR2 are SGHRS and YFSETQ.

This clonotype was counted at least ten times. The rearrangement links TRBV7-2 to TRBJ2-1; D uncertain. Germline V gene sequence: CDR1 SGHTA, CDR2 FQGNSA. The CDR3 consists of 13 residues. V lost 3 bases to trimming and J lost 0 bases, with 3 bases between them. The CDR3 is CASSLTSYNEQFF. Here the CDR3 DNA reads TGTGCCAGCAGCTTGACCTCCTACAATGAGCAGTTCTTC.

Ten or more counts support this clonotype. This chain uses TRBV9 with TRBJ2-3; TRBD1 or TRBD2 may be the D gene (6 bases each). V was clipped by 3 bases and J by 1 base, with 12 bases between them. Germline V gives CDR1 SGDLS, CDR2 YYNGEE. This CDR3 has 15 amino acids. The CDR3 DNA is TGTGCCAGCAGCGCCGAGGGGGGCCGCACAGATACGCAGTATTTT. Translated: CASSAEGGRTDTQYF.

CDR3 region: CASRRRTNEKLFF. The CDR3 bases are TGTGCCAGCAGAAGGAGAACTAATGAAAAACTGTTTTTT. The genes are TRBV12-3 or TRBV12-4 and TRBJ1-4; D remains ambiguous. The CDR3 has 13 residues. V gave up 6 bases and J gave up 1 base, with 6 bases separating them.

The table lists this clonotype with a few counts. The chain has TRBV24-1 and TRBJ1-5; no reliable D call. Germline loops: CDR1 KGHDR, CDR2 SFDVKD. Trimming pared 1 base from V and 2 bases from J, leaving 2 bases between. The CDR3 length is 13 residues. In nucleotides, the CDR3 is TGTGCCACCAGTGATTTTGGCAATCAGCCCCAGCATTTT. It codes for CATSDFGNQPQHF.